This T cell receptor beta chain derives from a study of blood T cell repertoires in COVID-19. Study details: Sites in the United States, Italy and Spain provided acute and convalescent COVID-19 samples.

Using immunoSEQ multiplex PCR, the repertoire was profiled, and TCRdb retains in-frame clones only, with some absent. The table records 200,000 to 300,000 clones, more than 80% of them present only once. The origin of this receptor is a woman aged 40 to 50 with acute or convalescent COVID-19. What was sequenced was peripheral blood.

Here the CDR3 DNA reads TGCGCCAGCAGGCCCGGGACAGGCGGGGATTATGGCTACACCTTC. Its protein product is CASRPGTGGDYGYTF. This sequence joins TRBV10-2 and TRBJ1-2; 8 nucleotides agree with TRBD1. The CDR3 is made up of 15 amino acids. The trim removed 6 bases at V and 5 bases at J, leaving 11 bases unmatched. Germline V gene data show CDR1 as WSHSY and CDR2 as SAAADI.